This is a list of T cell receptor beta chains from one sample in a study of blood T cells in healthy people across ages. TCRdb re-derived calls from the 5' RACE reads in MiXCR, one entry per CDR3 protein. The sample includes over 550,000 distinct CDR3 sequences, under 30% of them seen just once. The sample was blood. The receptors stem from an elderly woman in good health. Both conserved end residues are part of each CDR3. A D gene is named only where the DNA matches it firmly. A row's size may be missing; if present it is once, few, many or a size class.

j_call d_call v_call clone_size cdr3_aa cdr3_nt
TRBJ2-7 . TRBV2 . CASSDRDTYEQYF TGTGCCAGCAGTGATCGGGACACCTACGAGCAGTACTTC
TRBJ2-3 . TRBV11-3 many CASSLEGPTDTQYF TGTGCCAGCAGCTTAGAAGGACCCACAGATACGCAGTATTTT
TRBJ2-1 TRBD2 TRBV30 . CAWASGGGNEQFF TGTGCCTGGGCTAGCGGGGGAGGCAACGAGCAGTTCTTC
TRBJ1-1 . TRBV30 . CAWKTIGGAEAFF TGTGCCTGGAAAACAATAGGCGGGGCTGAAGCTTTCTTT
TRBJ1-1 TRBD1 TRBV10-3 . CAISDYRGNTEAFF TGTGCCATCAGTGACTACAGGGGGAACACTGAAGCTTTCTTT
TRBJ2-2 . TRBV20-1 few CSARGPLSNTGELFF TGCAGTGCTAGAGGCCCGTTGTCGAACACCGGGGAGCTGTTTTTT
TRBJ2-1 . TRBV9 . CASSPGNYEQFF TGTGCCAGCAGCCCCGGGAATTACGAGCAGTTCTTC
TRBJ2-3 . TRBV5-1 many CASSPRMGAVQGTQYF TGCGCCAGCAGCCCGAGGATGGGGGCCGTGCAGGGTACGCAGTATTTT
TRBJ2-1 . TRBV7-9 many CASSLLGSSYNEQFF TGTGCCAGCAGCTTACTGGGGAGCTCCTACAATGAGCAGTTCTTC
TRBJ2-5 . TRBV5-1 many CASSSGAGETQYF TGCGCCAGCAGCTCAGGGGCGGGAGAGACCCAGTACTTC
TRBJ1-2 . TRBV20-1 . CSARPLTLEGYTF TGCAGTGCTAGACCTCTGACTCTGGAGGGCTACACCTTC
TRBJ2-7 . TRBV30 . CAWKAGQTAYEQYF TGTGCCTGGAAGGCGGGACAGACCGCCTACGAGCAGTACTTC
TRBJ2-7 TRBD1 TRBV12-3/TRBV12-4 many CASSSTPGGQGAYEQYF TGTGCCAGCAGTTCAACCCCAGGCGGACAGGGGGCTTACGAGCAGTACTTC
TRBJ2-2 TRBD2 TRBV5-1 few CASSSGLAGGANTGELFF TGCGCCAGCAGCTCCGGACTAGCGGGGGGGGCGAACACCGGGGAGCTGTTTTTT
TRBJ2-7 . TRBV4-2 many CASSQGSGGPGEQYF TGTGCCAGCAGCCAAGGTTCCGGGGGGCCGGGAGAGCAGTACTTC
TRBJ1-1 . TRBV5-1 few CASSWDGHGEAFF TGCGCCAGCAGCTGGGATGGGCACGGTGAAGCTTTCTTT
TRBJ2-1 TRBD2 TRBV20-1 . CSAGKAGGRSEQFF TGCAGTGCTGGAAAAGCGGGGGGGCGTAGTGAGCAGTTCTTC
TRBJ1-2 . TRBV4-3 . CASSQARGEGSVYGYTF TGCGCCAGCAGCCAAGCCCGCGGGGAGGGAAGCGTCTATGGCTACACCTTC
TRBJ2-2 . TRBV12-3/TRBV12-4 . CASRNTGINTGELFF TGTGCCAGCAGGAACACAGGGATTAACACCGGGGAGCTGTTTTTT
TRBJ2-3 TRBD2 TRBV20-1 many CSAETSGGTEDTQYF TGCAGTGCCGAGACTAGCGGGGGGACCGAGGATACGCAGTATTTT
TRBJ2-2 . TRBV12-3/TRBV12-4 few CASTPQGGNTGELFF TGTGCCAGCACCCCGCAGGGCGGTAACACCGGGGAGCTGTTTTTT
TRBJ2-7 . TRBV10-3 many CAISEVRWTYEQYF TGTGCCATCAGTGAAGTCAGGTGGACCTACGAGCAGTACTTC
TRBJ1-5 . TRBV12-3/TRBV12-4 . CASTVAAQPQHF TGTGCCAGCACCGTCGCAGCCCAGCCCCAGCATTTT
TRBJ2-1 . TRBV4-2 many CASSQGSGSISSYNEQFF TGTGCCAGCAGCCAAGGTAGCGGATCTATCAGCTCCTACAATGAGCAGTTCTTC
TRBJ2-3 . TRBV5-1 few CASMGSTSTDTQYF TGCGCCAGCATGGGCTCCACGTCCACAGATACGCAGTATTTT
TRBJ2-4 TRBD1 TRBV6-2/TRBV6-3 many CASSLQGARNIQYF TGTGCCAGCAGCCTACAGGGGGCAAGGAACATTCAGTACTTC
TRBJ2-7 . TRBV28 many CASSTRGEQYF TGTGCCAGCAGTACCAGGGGCGAGCAGTACTTC
TRBJ1-1 . TRBV30 . CAWSTGTEAFF TGTGCCTGGAGTACAGGCACTGAAGCTTTCTTT
TRBJ2-3 TRBD2 TRBV25-1 many CASRASGISTDTQYF TGTGCCAGCAGAGCTAGCGGGATTAGCACAGATACGCAGTATTTT
TRBJ1-1 . TRBV3-1 . CASSQLRTEAFF TGTGCCAGCAGCCAATTACGGACTGAAGCTTTCTTT
TRBJ1-2 TRBD1 TRBV30 few CAWSGDRDAGAYTF TGTGCCTGGAGTGGAGACAGGGATGCTGGTGCCTACACCTTC
TRBJ2-3 . TRBV4-1 . CASSQALSTDTRYF TGCGCCAGCAGCCAAGCACTAAGCACAGACACGCGGTATTTT
TRBJ1-1 . TRBV5-1 . CASSLVGVGDTEAFF TGCGCCAGCAGCTTGGTGGGGGTAGGCGACACTGAAGCTTTCTTT
TRBJ1-5 . TRBV7-9 once CASSLDSNQPQRF TGTGCCAGCAGCTTGGACAGCAATCAGCCCCAGCGTTTT
TRBJ1-1 . TRBV18 few CASSPGIGTEAFF TGTGCCAGCTCACCAGGGATAGGCACTGAAGCTTTCTTT
TRBJ2-1 . TRBV7-3 few CASSFLGDWNEQFF TGTGCCAGCAGCTTTTTGGGGGATTGGAATGAGCAGTTCTTC
TRBJ2-6 . TRBV7-9 many CASTSPGANVLTF TGTGCCAGCACCTCCCCTGGGGCCAACGTCCTGACTTTC
TRBJ2-7 TRBD2 TRBV10-3 once CAISESLQTSGGAWYNEQYF TGTGCCATCAGTGAGTCCCTGCAAACTAGCGGGGGTGCATGGTACAATGAGCAGTACTTC
TRBJ2-3 . TRBV11-3 few CASKPTGPSTDTQYF TGTGCCAGCAAACCGACCGGTCCCAGCACAGATACGCAGTATTTT
TRBJ1-6 TRBD1 TRBV5-1 few CASSGRSGGTSPLHF TGCGCCAGCAGCGGGAGGTCAGGGGGAACGTCACCCCTCCACTTT
TRBJ2-5 TRBD1 TRBV6-5 many CASSSGPGQGGGETQYF TGTGCCAGCAGTTCAGGACCCGGACAGGGAGGCGGAGAGACCCAGTACTTC
TRBJ2-4 . TRBV7-2 many CASSGQTKNIQYF TGTGCCAGCTCGGGACAAACAAAAAACATTCAGTACTTC
TRBJ2-1 TRBD2 TRBV7-9 . CASSLKLAGPNEQFF TGTGCCAGCAGCTTAAAACTAGCGGGGCCCAATGAGCAGTTCTTC
TRBJ1-6 . TRBV6-2/TRBV6-3 . CASSYSTTGSLHF TGTGCCAGCAGTTACTCGACCACCGGGTCTCTCCACTTT
TRBJ2-1 TRBD2 TRBV20-1 many CSASRGGTSGGNEQFF TGCAGTGCTTCCCGCGGGGGGACTAGCGGGGGTAATGAGCAGTTCTTC
TRBJ2-3 TRBD1 TRBV4-1 . CASSQGTGAGDTQYF TGCGCCAGCAGCCAAGGTACAGGGGCGGGAGATACGCAGTATTTT
TRBJ2-1 TRBD2 TRBV5-1 . CASSLDLAGGVSEQFF TGCGCCAGCAGCTTGGACTTAGCGGGAGGAGTGAGTGAGCAGTTCTTC
TRBJ2-6 . TRBV7-9 many CASSLVTAGANVLTF TGTGCCAGCAGCTTAGTGACGGCTGGGGCCAACGTCCTGACTTTC
TRBJ1-4 TRBD1 TRBV7-2 many CASSGQVNEKLFF TGTGCCAGCAGCGGACAGGTCAATGAAAAACTGTTTTTT